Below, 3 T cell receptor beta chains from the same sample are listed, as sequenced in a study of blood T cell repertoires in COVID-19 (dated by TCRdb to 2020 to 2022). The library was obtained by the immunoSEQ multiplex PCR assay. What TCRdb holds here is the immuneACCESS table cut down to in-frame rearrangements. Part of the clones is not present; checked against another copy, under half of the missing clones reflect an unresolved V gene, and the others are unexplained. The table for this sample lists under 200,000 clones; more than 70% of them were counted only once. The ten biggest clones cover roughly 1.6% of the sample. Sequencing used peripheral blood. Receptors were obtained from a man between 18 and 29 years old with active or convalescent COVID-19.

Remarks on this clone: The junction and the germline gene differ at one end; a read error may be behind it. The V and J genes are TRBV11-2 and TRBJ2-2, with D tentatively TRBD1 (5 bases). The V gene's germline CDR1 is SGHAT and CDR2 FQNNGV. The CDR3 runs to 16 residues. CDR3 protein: CASSPPGQANTRELFF. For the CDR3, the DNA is TGTGCCAGCAGCCCCCCCGGACAAGCGAACACCAGGGAGCTGTTTTTT.

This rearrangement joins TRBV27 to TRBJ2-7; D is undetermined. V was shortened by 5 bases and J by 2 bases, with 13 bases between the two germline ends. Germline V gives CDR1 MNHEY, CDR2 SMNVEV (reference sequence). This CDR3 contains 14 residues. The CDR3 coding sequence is TGTGCCAGCAGTCCGAGTGAGGTCCCCTACGAGCAGTACTTC. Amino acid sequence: CASSPSEVPYEQYF.

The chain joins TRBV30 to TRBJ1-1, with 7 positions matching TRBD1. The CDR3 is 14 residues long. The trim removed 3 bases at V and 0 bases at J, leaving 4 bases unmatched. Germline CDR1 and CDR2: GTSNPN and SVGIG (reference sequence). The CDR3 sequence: CAWRPGTVNTEAFF. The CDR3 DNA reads TGTGCCTGGAGGCCCGGGACAGTGAACACTGAAGCTTTCTTT. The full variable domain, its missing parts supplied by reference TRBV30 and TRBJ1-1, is SQTIHQWPATLVQPVGSPLSLECTVEGTSNPNLYWYRQAAGRGLQLLFYSVGIGQISSEVPQNLSASRPQDRQFILSSKKLLLSDSGFYLCAWRPGTVNTEAFFGQGTRLTVV.